The table lists the clone carrying this TCR beta chain with a count of one. No antigen is known for it. V gave up 2 bases and J gave up 7 bases, with 12 bases separating them. The length of the CDR3 is 13 residues. Germline V gives CDR1 MNHEY, CDR2 SVGAGI. Profiled with immunoSEQ multiplex PCR; TCRdb holds only in-frame clones, not every one. This sample has more than 40,000 clones, with about two thirds found just once. The data were taken from a study of PD-1 blockade in classical Hodgkin lymphoma. General study points: Diversity in CD4+ TCRs, unlike that measured in CD8+ TCRs, had risen significantly by C4D1.

The time point here: cycle 4 day 1 (C4D1), after less than 7 weeks of nivolumab. Exposure to brentuximab vedotin varied, and each patient had relapsed following autologous stem cell transplantation. Best responses included complete response and partial response; otherwise, the best response was progressive disease. The sample consisted of peripheral blood mononuclear cells (PBMCs), taken before the fourth cycle of nivolumab. The TCR was taken from a human donor with classical Hodgkin lymphoma. The chain couples TRBV6-5 to TRBJ2-7, with D perhaps matching TRBD1 (5 bases). The CDR3 sequence: CASSYVSGNEQYF. The CDR3 DNA reads as TGTGCCAGCAGTTACGTGTCAGGGAATGAGCAGTACTTC.